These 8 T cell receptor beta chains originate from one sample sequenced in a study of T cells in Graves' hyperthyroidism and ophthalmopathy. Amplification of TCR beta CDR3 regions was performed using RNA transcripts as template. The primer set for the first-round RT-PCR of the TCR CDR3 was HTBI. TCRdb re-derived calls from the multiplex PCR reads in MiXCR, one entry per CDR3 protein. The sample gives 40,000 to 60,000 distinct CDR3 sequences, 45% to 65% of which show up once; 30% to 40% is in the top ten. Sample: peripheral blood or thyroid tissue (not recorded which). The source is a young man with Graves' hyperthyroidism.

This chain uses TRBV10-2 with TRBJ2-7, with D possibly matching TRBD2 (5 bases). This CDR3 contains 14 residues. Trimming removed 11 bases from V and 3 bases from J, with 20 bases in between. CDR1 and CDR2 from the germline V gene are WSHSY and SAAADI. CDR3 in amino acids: CAGNGSPGYYEQYF. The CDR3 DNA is TGCGCCGGCAATGGGTCACCGGGATACTACGAGCAGTACTTC.

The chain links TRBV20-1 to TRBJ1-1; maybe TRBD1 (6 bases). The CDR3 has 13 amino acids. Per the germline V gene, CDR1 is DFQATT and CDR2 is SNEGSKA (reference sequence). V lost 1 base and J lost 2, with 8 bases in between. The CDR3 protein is CSARVDRNTEAFF. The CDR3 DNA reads TGCAGTGCTAGAGTGGACAGAAACACTGAAGCTTTCTTT.

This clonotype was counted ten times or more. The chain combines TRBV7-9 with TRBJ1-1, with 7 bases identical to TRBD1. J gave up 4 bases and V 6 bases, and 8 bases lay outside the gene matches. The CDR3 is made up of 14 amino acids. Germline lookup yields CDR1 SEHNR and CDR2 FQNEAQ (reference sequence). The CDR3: CASSSRQGGTEAFF. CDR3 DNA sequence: TGTGCCAGCAGTTCCCGACAGGGTGGCACTGAAGCTTTCTTT.

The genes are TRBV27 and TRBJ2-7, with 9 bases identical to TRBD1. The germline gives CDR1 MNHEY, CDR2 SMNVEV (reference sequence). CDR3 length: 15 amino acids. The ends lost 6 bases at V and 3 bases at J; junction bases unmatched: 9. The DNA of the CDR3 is TGTGCCAGCAGCCGTCCCGGGACAGGGAACTACGAGCAGTACTTC. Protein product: CASSRPGTGNYEQYF.

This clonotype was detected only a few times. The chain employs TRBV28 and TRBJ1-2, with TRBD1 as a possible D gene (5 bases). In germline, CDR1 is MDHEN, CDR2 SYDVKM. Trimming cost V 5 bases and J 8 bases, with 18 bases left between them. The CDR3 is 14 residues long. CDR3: CASSRGGPMGGYTF. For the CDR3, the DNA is TGTGCCAGCAGTCGGGGGGGACCCATGGGAGGCTACACCTTC.

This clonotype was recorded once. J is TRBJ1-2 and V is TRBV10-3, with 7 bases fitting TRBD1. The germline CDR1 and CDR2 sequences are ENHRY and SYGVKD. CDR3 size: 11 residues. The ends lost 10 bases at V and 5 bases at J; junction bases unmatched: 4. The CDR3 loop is CATQGQYGYTF. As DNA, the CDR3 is TGTGCCACCCAGGGACAGTATGGCTACACCTTC.

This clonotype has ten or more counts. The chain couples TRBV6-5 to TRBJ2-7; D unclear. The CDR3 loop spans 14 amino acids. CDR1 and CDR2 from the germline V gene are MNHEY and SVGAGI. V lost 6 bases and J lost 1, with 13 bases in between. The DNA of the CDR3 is TGTGCCAGCAGACGGACCGTCCTGTCCTACGAGCAGTACTTC. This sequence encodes CASRRTVLSYEQYF.

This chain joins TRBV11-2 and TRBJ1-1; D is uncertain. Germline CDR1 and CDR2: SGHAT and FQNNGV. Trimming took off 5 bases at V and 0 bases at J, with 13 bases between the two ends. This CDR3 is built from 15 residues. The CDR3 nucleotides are TGTGCCAGCAGCCCTAACCCGGATATGAACACTGAAGCTTTCTTT. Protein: CASSPNPDMNTEAFF.